These 27 T cell receptor beta chains were all obtained from the same sample, sequenced in a study of shared clonotypes between healthy human individuals. Assay: immunoSEQ multiplex PCR; the TCRdb copy retains only in-frame clones and omits some. The sample contains about 1 million clones, approximately 68% of which appear only once. The sample was memory CD4+ T cells sorted from blood. Subset meaning: CD45RA-negative fraction. The receptors come from a young man in good health.

The chain links TRBV10-3 to TRBJ1-2, with unresolved D. CDR1 is ENHRY, CDR2 SYGVKD, per germline. The germline V and J ends were trimmed by 4 bases and 1 base, with 10 bases remaining between them. This CDR3 region has 14 residues. This chain's CDR3 is CAISGRRDNYGYTF. CDR3 nucleotide sequence: TGTGCCATCAGTGGCCGGAGGGATAACTATGGCTACACCTTC.

The gene calls are TRBV4-1 and TRBJ1-3; D might be TRBD1 (5 bases). This CDR3 region has 17 residues. CDR1 MGHRA and CDR2 YSYEKL come from the germline V gene. Trimming removed 3 bases at V and 2 bases at J, with 17 bases between. The DNA for the CDR3 is TGCGCCAGCAGCCACCCGGGGAGAGGGGAGGCTGGAAACACCATATATTTT. Translation gives CASSHPGRGEAGNTIYF.

This chain connects TRBV7-2 to TRBJ2-2; 9 bases align to TRBD1. The germline V gene encodes CDR1 SGHTA and CDR2 FQGNSA. This CDR3 region has 16 residues. Trimming removed 3 bases from V and 5 bases from J; junction bases left unmatched: 7. The CDR3 region is CASSLRDRVKTGELFF. The CDR3, as DNA: TGTGCCAGCAGCTTGAGGGACAGGGTCAAGACCGGGGAGCTGTTTTTT.

This clone was counted ten times or more. The chain joins TRBV18 to TRBJ2-2; maybe TRBD2 (5 bases). Germline CDR1 reads KGHSH; CDR2 reads LQKENI. The CDR3 runs 15 residues. V dropped 4 bases and J dropped 8 bases, with 17 bases sitting between them. The CDR3 coding sequence is TGTGCCAGCTCACTCGGACCGGGAACAACGGGGGAGCTGTTTTTT. The encoded protein is CASSLGPGTTGELFF. Supplemented by reference TRBV18 and TRBJ2-2, the full variable domain reads NAGVMQNPRHLVRRRGQEARLRCSPMKGHSHVYWYRQLPEEGLKFMVYLQKENIIDESGMPKERFSAEFPKEGPSILRIQQVVRGDSAAYFCASSLGPGTTGELFFGEGSRLTVL.

The chain couples TRBV7-9 to TRBJ2-2; D remains unclear. Trimming pared 5 bases from V and 0 bases from J, leaving 13 bases between. The CDR3 runs to 16 residues. Germline-derived CDR1 and CDR2 are SEHNR and FQNEAQ (reference sequence). The CDR3 protein is CASSHIVDANTGELFF. The CDR3 DNA is TGTGCCAGCAGCCATATCGTTGACGCGAACACCGGGGAGCTGTTTTTT. Drawing the rest from reference TRBV7-9 and TRBJ2-2, the complete variable domain is DTGVSQNPRHKITKRGQNVTFRCDPISEHNRLYWYRQTLGQGPEFLTYFQNEAQLEKSRLLSDRFSAERPKGSFSTLEIQRTEQGDSAMYLCASSHIVDANTGELFFGEGSRLTVL.

The genes are TRBV12-2 and TRBJ2-7; the table's D call TRBD2 went unverified against the DNA. TRBV12-2 constitutes a pseudogene. The CDR3 contains 15 residues. CDR3 in DNA: TGTGCAAGTCGCCCTCGGGGTGGGTCCCCCTACGAGCAGTACTTC. The encoded protein is CASRPRGGSPYEQYF.

This sequence joins TRBV7-3 and TRBJ2-1; TRBD2 matches at 7 bases. CDR3 length equals 18 residues. CDR1 and CDR2 from the germline V gene are SGHTA and FQGTGA. J was trimmed by 0 bases and V by 5 bases; bases with no gene match: 13. This chain's CDR3 is CASSRRVAGSSSYNEQFF. In DNA, the CDR3 is TGTGCCAGCAGCCGAAGGGTAGCGGGCTCGAGCTCCTACAATGAGCAGTTCTTC. The whole variable domain, remainder taken from reference TRBV7-3 and TRBJ2-1, is GAGVSQTPSNKVTEKGKYVELRCDPISGHTALYWYRQSLGQGPEFLIYFQGTGAADDSGLPNDRFFAVRPEGSVSTLKIQRTERGDSAVYLCASSRRVAGSSSYNEQFFGPGTRLTVL.

The V call is TRBV29-1, the J call TRBJ2-1, with 11 positions matching TRBD2. Trimming took 7 bases from V and 6 from J; bases not matched to a gene: 8. The germline CDR1 and CDR2 sequences are SQVTM and ANQGSEA. The CDR3 runs to 14 residues. The CDR3 loop reads CSAAVGTSGNEQFF. For the CDR3, the DNA is TGCAGCGCCGCCGTCGGGACTAGCGGCAATGAGCAGTTCTTC.

This rearrangement joins TRBV2 to TRBJ1-5; 7 positions agree with TRBD1. The CDR3 consists of 17 residues. The V segment lost 6 bases and the J segment 7 bases; nucleotides outside the gene matches: 18. Germline V gene sequence: CDR1 SNHLY, CDR2 FYNNEI. CDR3 bases: TGTGCCAGCAGCCATCCACCTACAGGGGATCGTACACAGCCCCAGCATTTT. Amino acids: CASSHPPTGDRTQPQHF.

The chain joins TRBV10-2 to TRBJ2-7; TRBD1 matches 9 bases. The CDR3 sequence is 15 residues long. V was pared by 6 bases and J by 2 bases, with 8 bases of the junction left unmatched. Germline V gives CDR1 WSHSY, CDR2 SAAADI. The CDR3 nucleotides read TGCGCCAGCAGGCGGGCGGGACAGGGTACCTACGAGCAGTACTTC. It codes for CASRRAGQGTYEQYF.

The chain has TRBV7-9 and TRBJ2-1; D remains unclear. The length of the CDR3 is 13 residues. The V gene lost 5 bases and the J gene lost 9 bases, with 14 bases spanning the gap. The germline V gene encodes CDR1 SEHNR and CDR2 FQNEAQ (reference sequence). The CDR3 loop reads CASSPNTLGEQFF. The CDR3, as DNA: TGTGCCAGCAGCCCGAACACTCTAGGTGAGCAGTTCTTC.

This clone has just a few counts. The rearrangement joins TRBV7-9 to TRBJ2-5; D is unresolved. CDR1 SEHNR and CDR2 FQNEAQ come from the germline V gene (reference sequence). V gave up 2 bases and J gave up 0 bases, with 10 bases separating them. The CDR3 loop spans 15 amino acids. DNA for the CDR3: TGTGCCAGCAGCTTACGCACGGCCAACCAAGAGACCCAGTACTTC. Translating it yields CASSLRTANQETQYF.

DNA for the CDR3: TGTGCCATCAGCCGAGGGGGAATGGACACTGAAGCTTTCTTT. This codes for CAISRGGMDTEAFF. The rearrangement joins TRBV10-3 to TRBJ1-1, with D tentatively TRBD1 (6 bases). This CDR3 contains 14 residues. Trimming cost V 6 bases and J 3 bases, with 14 bases left between them. From germline, CDR1 is ENHRY and CDR2 SYGVKD.

The CDR3 spells CASSLPLAGPFNEQFF. CDR3 coding DNA: TGCGCCAGCAGCTTGCCACTAGCGGGGCCTTTCAATGAGCAGTTCTTC. The rearrangement uses TRBV5-1 and TRBJ2-1; TRBD2 matches 10 bases. The V and J ends lost 1 base and 6 bases, in that order; junction bases with no gene match: 7. Germline loops: CDR1 SGHRS, CDR2 YFSETQ. The CDR3 covers 16 residues.

The chain combines TRBV6-6 with TRBJ1-2, with 7 bases fitting TRBD1. With 4 bases clipped from V and 4 bases from J, the junction kept 9 bases outside the gene matches. In germline, CDR1 is MNHNY, CDR2 SVGAGI (reference sequence). CDR3 size: 15 residues. CDR3 sequence (DNA): TGTGCCAGCAGTTCTCCTAACCGGGACAGCTATGGCTACACCTTC. Its translation is CASSSPNRDSYGYTF.

The chain recombines TRBV9 with TRBJ2-2; D is perhaps TRBD2 (6 bases). Trimming cost V 0 bases and J 1 base, with 13 bases left between them. The length of the CDR3 is 17 residues. Germline CDR1 and CDR2: SGDLS and YYNGEE. Here the CDR3 reads CASSVAGLAQNTGELFF. CDR3 in DNA: TGTGCCAGCAGCGTAGCGGGGCTAGCGCAGAACACCGGGGAGCTGTTTTTT. The full variable domain, rest sourced from reference TRBV9 and TRBJ2-2, is DSGVTQTPKHLITATGQRVTLRCSPRSGDLSVYWYQQSLDQGLQFLIQYYNGEERAKGNILERFSAQQFPDLHSELNLSSLELGDSALYFCASSVAGLAQNTGELFFGEGSRLTVL.

This clone was counted a few times. This chain links TRBV19 with TRBJ2-5; no clear D. V shed 10 bases and J shed 4 bases, with 16 bases lying between them. Germline-derived CDR1 and CDR2 are LNHDA and SQIVND (reference sequence). CDR3 size: 13 residues. CDR3 sequence (DNA): TGTGCCAAAAACATGGTTAGCAGAGAGACCCAGTACTTC. This translates into CAKNMVSRETQYF. Filled out from reference TRBV19 and TRBJ2-5, the complete variable domain reads DGGITQSPKYLFRKEGQNVTLSCEQNLNHDAMYWYRQDPGQGLRLIYYSQIVNDFQKGDIAEGYSVSREKKESFPLTVTSAQKNPTAFYLCAKNMVSRETQYFGPGTRLLVL.

This sequence joins TRBV6-6 and TRBJ1-2, with 7 nucleotides matching TRBD1. Per germline, CDR1 MNHNY and CDR2 SVGAGI (reference sequence). The V and J ends lost 6 bases and 8 bases, in that order; junction bases with no gene match: 3. The length of the CDR3 is 11 residues. The CDR3 DNA is TGTGCCAGCAGCACAGGGGTAGGCTACACCTTC. Residues: CASSTGVGYTF.

Written as DNA, the CDR3 is TGTGCCAGCAGCTCATCCTTGACGGGCACCGGGGAGCTGTTTTTT. Translation gives CASSSSLTGTGELFF. This chain connects TRBV7-3 to TRBJ2-2, with unresolved D. Germline CDR1 SGHTA, CDR2 FQGTGA. The CDR3 is 15 residues long. Trimming cost V 4 bases and J 4 bases, with 13 bases left between them.

The rearrangement links TRBV5-1 to TRBJ2-5; TRBD2 matches at 9 bases. This CDR3 is built from 15 residues. In germline, CDR1 is SGHRS, CDR2 YFSETQ. V gave up 5 bases and J gave up 5 bases; unmatched junction bases: 10. CDR3: CASRLEASGTETQYF. CDR3 sequence (DNA): TGCGCCAGCAGACTTGAGGCTAGCGGGACGGAGACCCAGTACTTC.

Details on this clone: Compared with germline, one end of the junction differs, possibly owing to a read error. The V call is TRBV2, the J call TRBJ1-2; D is ambiguous. Germline-derived CDR1 and CDR2 are SNHLY and FYNNEI. The CDR3 covers 14 residues. The CDR3 here is CASSENLGGETVGF. The CDR3 DNA is TGTGCCAGCAGTGAAAACCTAGGAGGAGAGACGGTGGGTTTC. The entire variable domain, with the rest obtained from reference TRBV2 and TRBJ1-2, is as follows: EPEVTQTPSHQVTQMGQEVILRCVPISNHLYFYWYRQILGQKVEFLVSFYNNEISEKSEIFDDQFSVERPDGSNFTLKIRSTKLEDSAMYFCASSENLGGETVGFGSGTRLTVV.

On this clone: Compared with germline, one end of the junction differs, possibly owing to a read error. J is TRBJ2-7 and V is TRBV7-7, with D maybe TRBD2 (5 bases). Germline V gene sequence: CDR1 SSHAT, CDR2 FNYEAQ (reference sequence). The CDR3 runs 13 residues. CDR3 amino acids: CASSLEGVGEQYF. Written as DNA, the CDR3 is TGTGCTAGCAGCTTAGAGGGAGTAGGCGAGCAGTACTTC.

The chain has TRBV5-1 and TRBJ2-7; D is ambiguous. CDR1 is SGHRS, CDR2 YFSETQ, per germline. The CDR3 has 14 amino acids. Trimming removed 0 bases at V and 3 bases at J, with 10 bases between. CDR3 protein: CASSLAVQNYEQYF. CDR3 bases: TGCGCCAGCAGCTTGGCCGTCCAAAACTACGAGCAGTACTTC.

The chain is built from TRBV10-3 and TRBJ1-1, with a possible D match to TRBD1 (6 bases). V lost 7 bases and J lost 2, with 11 bases in between. Germline V CDR1 and CDR2: ENHRY, SYGVKD. This CDR3 has 13 residues. CDR3 protein: CAITDRPNTEAFF. CDR3 nucleotide sequence: TGTGCCATCACGGACAGACCTAACACTGAAGCTTTCTTT.

The chain links TRBV6-5 to TRBJ1-2; D is perhaps TRBD1 (5 bases). The V gene lost 0 bases and the J gene lost 5 bases, with 16 bases spanning the gap. From germline, CDR1 is MNHEY and CDR2 SVGAGI. CDR3 length: 16 residues. In DNA, the CDR3 is TGTGCCAGCAGTTACTCGAGTCTCACAGGCCAATATGGCTACACCTTC. Its protein product is CASSYSSLTGQYGYTF.

The rearrangement links TRBV7-2 to TRBJ1-1, with D unclear. This CDR3 comprises 12 residues. Germline loops: CDR1 SGHTA, CDR2 FQGNSA. V was clipped by 3 bases and J by 7 bases, with 9 bases between them. CDR3 sequence: CASSFFAREAFF. For the CDR3, the DNA is TGTGCCAGCAGCTTCTTCGCGCGTGAAGCTTTCTTT.

V and J are TRBV5-1 and TRBJ2-5; D not certain. The CDR3 is made up of 13 amino acids. Germline V gene lookup returns CDR1 SGHRS and CDR2 YFSETQ. V lost 5 bases and J lost 5, with 13 bases in between. The CDR3 reads CASRLSQGETQYF. CDR3 DNA sequence: TGCGCCAGCAGGCTCAGCCAAGGGGAGACCCAGTACTTC.